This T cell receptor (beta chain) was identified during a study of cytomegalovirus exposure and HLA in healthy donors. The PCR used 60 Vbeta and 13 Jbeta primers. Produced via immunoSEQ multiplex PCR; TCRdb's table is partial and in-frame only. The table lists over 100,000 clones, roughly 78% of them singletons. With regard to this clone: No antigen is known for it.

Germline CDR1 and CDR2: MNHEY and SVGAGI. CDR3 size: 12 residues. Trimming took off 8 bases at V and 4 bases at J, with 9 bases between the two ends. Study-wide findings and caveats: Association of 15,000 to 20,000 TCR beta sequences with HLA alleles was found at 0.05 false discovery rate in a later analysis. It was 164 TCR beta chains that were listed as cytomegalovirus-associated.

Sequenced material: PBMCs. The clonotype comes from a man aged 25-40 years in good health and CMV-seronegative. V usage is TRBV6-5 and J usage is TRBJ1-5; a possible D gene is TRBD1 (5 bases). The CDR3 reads CASGRGNQPQHF. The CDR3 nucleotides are TGTGCCAGCGGGAGGGGAAATCAGCCCCAGCATTTT.